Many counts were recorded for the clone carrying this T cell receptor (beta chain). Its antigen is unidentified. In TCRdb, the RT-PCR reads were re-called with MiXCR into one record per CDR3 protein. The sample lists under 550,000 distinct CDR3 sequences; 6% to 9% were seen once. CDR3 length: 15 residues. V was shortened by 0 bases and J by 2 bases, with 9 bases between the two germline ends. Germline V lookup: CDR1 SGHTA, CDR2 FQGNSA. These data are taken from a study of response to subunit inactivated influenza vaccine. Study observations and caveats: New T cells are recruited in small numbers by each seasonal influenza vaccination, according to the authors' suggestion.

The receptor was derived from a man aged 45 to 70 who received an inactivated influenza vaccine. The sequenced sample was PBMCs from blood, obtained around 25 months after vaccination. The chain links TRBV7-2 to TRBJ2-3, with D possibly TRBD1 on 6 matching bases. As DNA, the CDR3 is TGTGCCAGCAGCTTAGCGGGACACCACACAGATACGCAGTATTTT. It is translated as CASSLAGHHTDTQYF.